The present T cell receptor beta chain was sequenced within a study of blood T cell repertoires in COVID-19. Turning to the study itself: Collection of acute and convalescent COVID-19 samples took place in the United States, Italy and Spain. From T cells, B-cell-depleted T cells, or PBMCs came the material, which was cDNA or gDNA.

Per the original methods: Reference gene primers were amplified, and this amplification served to estimate nucleated cell counts. Clones were sequenced by immunoSEQ multiplex PCR, and TCRdb holds only the in-frame ones, with some missing. V and J calls and clone size are given by that table; D and trimming were obtained from the DNA. Here the sample spans about 230,000 clones, 75% to 90% being singletons. The CDR3 runs 16 residues. Germline V gene lookup returns CDR1 MGHRA and CDR2 YSYEKL. Trimming stripped 5 bases from V and 0 bases from J, with 16 bases between. Sequences were obtained from peripheral blood. The rearrangement links TRBV4-1 to TRBJ1-2; tentatively, D is TRBD1 (5 bases). This TCR was recovered from a man in his forties with acute or convalescent COVID-19. The CDR3 DNA reads as TGCGCCAGCAGCTTCCGAGGCGGGACGACTAACTATGGCTACACCTTC. Translating gives CASSFRGGTTNYGYTF.